The following is a T cell receptor (beta chain) sequence with its context. Its cognate antigen is unknown. The record originates from a study of cytomegalovirus exposure and HLA in healthy donors. Study conclusions and caveats: The investigators catalogued 150 to 200 TCR beta chains as cytomegalovirus-associated. It was found in a later analysis that first-cohort TCR clusters tended to co-occur in the 100 to 150 validation repertoires.

The germline V gene has CDR1 SGHTA and CDR2 FQGTGA. The CDR3 covers 16 residues. The V gene end was trimmed by 3 bases and the J gene end by 0 bases; junction bases not matched to a gene: 1. Clones were sequenced by immunoSEQ multiplex PCR, and TCRdb holds only the in-frame ones, with some missing. This sample has 110,000 to 150,000 clones, with 75% to 90% found just once. The specimen was PBMCs. The V gene is TRBV7-3, the J gene TRBJ2-3; 12 positions agree with TRBD2. This TCR came from a woman in her twenties or thirties in good health and CMV-seropositive. The CDR3 DNA follows: TGTGCCAGCAGCTTTGGACTAGCGGGGAGCACAGATACGCAGTATTTT. Protein product: CASSFGLAGSTDTQYF. Supplemented by reference TRBV7-3 and TRBJ2-3, the full variable domain reads GAGVSQTPSNKVTEKGKYVELRCDPISGHTALYWYRQSLGQGPEFLIYFQGTGAADDSGLPNDRFFAVRPEGSVSTLKIQRTERGDSAVYLCASSFGLAGSTDTQYFGPGTRLTVL.